The 20 T cell receptor beta chains below all came from one sample that was sequenced in a study of cytotoxic CD8 clonotypes in ibrutinib-treated CLL. The protocol was immunoSEQ multiplex PCR, while the TCRdb copy is restricted to in-frame clones and leaves out a portion. Of about 40,000 clones detected, roughly two thirds appear once; the ten largest clones hold 6.5% to 8%. Sequenced material: PBMCs, taken at disease progression, from a patient treated with ibrutinib. The receptors originated from a human donor with chronic lymphocytic leukemia.

The rearrangement links TRBV7-8 to TRBJ2-1; unclear D gene. Germline values: CDR1 SGHVS, CDR2 FQNEAQ. The CDR3 spans 12 residues. Trimming stripped 0 bases from V and 8 bases from J, with 5 bases between. This chain's CDR3 is CASSLAGYEQFF. DNA of the CDR3: TGTGCCAGCAGCTTAGCGGGATATGAGCAGTTCTTC.

This chain connects TRBV15 to TRBJ2-2; 8 nucleotides align to TRBD2. Germline V gene sequence: CDR1 LNHNV, CDR2 YYDKDF (reference sequence). The CDR3 has 17 amino acids. The V segment lost 3 bases and the J segment 6 bases; nucleotides outside the gene matches: 12. CDR3 in amino acids: CATSSLLRGRRAGELFF. The CDR3, as DNA: TGTGCCACCAGCAGCCTACTCCGCGGGAGGCGGGCCGGGGAGCTGTTTTTT.

The J gene is TRBJ2-1, the V gene TRBV15; 8 bases align to TRBD1. V lost 0 bases and J lost 10; bases outside the gene matches: 8. The CDR3 spans 15 residues. Germline CDR1 reads LNHNV; CDR2 reads YYDKDF (reference sequence). For the CDR3, the DNA is TGTGCCACCAGCAGAGATGGAGCAGGGGGCGACGAGCAGTTCTTC. Protein: CATSRDGAGGDEQFF.

The chain has TRBV7-9 and TRBJ2-6; 7 nucleotides line up with TRBD1. Per the germline V gene, CDR1 is SEHNR and CDR2 is FQNEAQ (reference sequence). The J segment lost 4 bases and the V segment lost 10 bases, leaving 7 bases of the junction unmatched. The CDR3 extends over 14 amino acids. Here the CDR3 DNA reads TGTGCCAAGACAGGGACAATAGGGGCCAACGTCCTGACTTTC. As protein: CAKTGTIGANVLTF.

J is TRBJ1-1 and V is TRBV29-1, with D unclear. Per germline, CDR1 SQVTM and CDR2 ANQGSEA. This CDR3 has 13 residues. Trimming shortened V by 1 base and J by 5 bases, and 11 bases separated the two germline ends. The CDR3 reads CSVEGGGMTEAFF. In DNA, the CDR3 is TGCAGCGTTGAAGGGGGAGGGATGACTGAAGCTTTCTTT. The complete variable domain, with remaining parts taken from reference TRBV29-1 and TRBJ1-1, reads SAVISQKPSRDICQRGTSLTIQCQVDSQVTMMFWYRQQPGQSLTLIATANQGSEATYESGFVIDKFPISRPNLTFSTLTVSNMSPEDSSIYLCSVEGGGMTEAFFGQGTRLTVV.

The chain uses TRBV9 and TRBJ2-1; perhaps TRBD2 as D (6 bases). This CDR3 contains 15 residues. V was clipped by 7 bases and J by 3 bases, with 17 bases between them. Germline values: CDR1 SGDLS, CDR2 YYNGEE. The CDR3 bases are TGTGCCAGCGCCAGAGGGGACTCAAGCTACAATGAGCAGTTCTTC. Translating it yields CASARGDSSYNEQFF.

In this sample, this clone turned up a few times. This chain links TRBV27 with TRBJ2-1, with D perhaps matching TRBD1 (6 bases). CDR3 size: 16 residues. Trimming took off 5 bases at V and 5 bases at J, with 19 bases between the two ends. The germline gives CDR1 MNHEY, CDR2 SMNVEV (reference sequence). The CDR3 spells CASSALRTVGDNEQFF. In DNA, the CDR3 is TGTGCCAGCAGTGCCCTTAGGACAGTTGGGGACAATGAGCAGTTCTTC.

The rearrangement joins TRBV19 to TRBJ2-7; D is possibly TRBD1 (7 bases). The V end was cut by 5 bases, the J end by 4 bases, with 21 bases between. This CDR3 region has 16 residues. CDR1 LNHDA and CDR2 SQIVND come from the germline V gene (reference sequence). The CDR3 nucleotides are TGTGCCAGTAGTCCAAGACAGGGACTGATACCTTACGAGCAGTACTTC. It encodes CASSPRQGLIPYEQYF.

The genes are TRBV11-3 and TRBJ1-1; D remains ambiguous. Trimming shortened V by 8 bases and J by 0 bases, and 22 bases separated the two germline ends. The CDR3 runs to 17 residues. Germline V gene sequence: CDR1 SGHNT, CDR2 YENEEA. This CDR3 is CASCWRTYPTMNTEAFF. Here the CDR3 DNA reads TGTGCCAGCTGCTGGAGGACTTACCCAACCATGAACACTGAAGCTTTCTTT.

The table lists this clone with a few counts. This sequence joins TRBV6-1 and TRBJ1-5; D uncertain. The CDR3 is 13 amino acids. V gave up 3 bases and J gave up 0 bases, with 3 bases separating them. Looked up from germline, CDR1 is MNHNS and CDR2 is SASEGT. The CDR3 reads CASSDSSNQPQHF. The CDR3 nucleotides are TGTGCCAGCAGTGACTCTAGCAATCAGCCCCAGCATTTT.

The chain joins TRBV7-3 to TRBJ2-3, with no clear D. Per germline, CDR1 SGHTA and CDR2 FQGTGA. The ends were cut back, 0 bases at V and 4 bases at J, with 8 bases in the middle. The CDR3 extends over 14 amino acids. CDR3 sequence reads: CASSLTSRADTQYF. In DNA form, the CDR3 reads TGTGCCAGCAGCTTAACTAGCCGGGCAGATACGCAGTATTTT. Using reference TRBV7-3 and TRBJ2-3 for the parts outside the CDR3, the full variable domain is GAGVSQTPSNKVTEKGKYVELRCDPISGHTALYWYRQSLGQGPEFLIYFQGTGAADDSGLPNDRFFAVRPEGSVSTLKIQRTERGDSAVYLCASSLTSRADTQYFGPGTRLTVL.

The chain links TRBV7-9 to TRBJ2-2; D remains unclear. The V end was cut by 6 bases, the J end by 0 bases, with 20 bases between. CDR1 and CDR2 from the germline V gene are SEHNR and FQNEAQ (reference sequence). The CDR3 covers 18 residues. CDR3 nucleotide sequence: TGTGCCAGCAGGCGTCACCTGGATCCTACGGCGAACACCGGGGAGCTGTTTTTT. Its protein product is CASRRHLDPTANTGELFF. Full variable domain (missing parts from reference TRBV7-9 and TRBJ2-2): DTGVSQNPRHKITKRGQNVTFRCDPISEHNRLYWYRQTLGQGPEFLTYFQNEAQLEKSRLLSDRFSAERPKGSFSTLEIQRTEQGDSAMYLCASRRHLDPTANTGELFFGEGSRLTVL.

This clone was recorded once. The chain employs TRBV6-5 and TRBJ1-1; weak D call: TRBD1 (6 bases). This CDR3 region has 15 residues. CDR1 MNHEY and CDR2 SVGAGI come from the germline V gene. V was clipped by 1 base and J by 4 bases, with 13 bases between them. The CDR3, as DNA: TGTGCCAGCAGTTACTTCCCTGGGGGGCTCACTGAAGCTTTCTTT. Protein product: CASSYFPGGLTEAFF.

The chain combines TRBV20-1 with TRBJ1-2, with D perhaps TRBD1 (5 bases). CDR1 and CDR2 from the germline V gene are DFQATT and SNEGSKA (reference sequence). The V end lost 7 bases, the J end lost 6 bases, and 12 bases lay between the germline ends. The CDR3 spans 11 residues. DNA for the CDR3: TGCAGTGGTTACGGAGGGGATGGCTACACCTTC. Protein: CSGYGGDGYTF.

This chain joins TRBV7-9 and TRBJ2-1; the D gene could be TRBD1 or TRBD2 (5 bases each). The CDR3 loop spans 15 amino acids. V shed 3 bases and J shed 8 bases, with 17 bases lying between them. Germline lookup yields CDR1 SEHNR and CDR2 FQNEAQ (reference sequence). CDR3 sequence reads: CASSLGTTISDEQFF. In DNA, the CDR3 is TGTGCCAGCAGCTTGGGGACCACCATCTCCGATGAGCAGTTCTTC.

The V and J genes are TRBV6-6 and TRBJ1-5, with D hard to call. Germline V gene lookup returns CDR1 MNHNY and CDR2 SVGAGI (reference sequence). Trimming left V 5 bases short and J 1 base short, with 0 bases between. This CDR3 spans 11 amino acids. CDR3: CASSSNQPQHF. Here the CDR3 DNA reads TGTGCCAGCAGTAGCAATCAGCCCCAGCATTTT.

The rearrangement uses TRBV19 and TRBJ2-1; a possible D gene is TRBD1 (5 bases). Germline loops: CDR1 LNHDA, CDR2 SQIVND (reference sequence). The CDR3 has 15 amino acids. Trimming left V 1 base short and J 2 bases short, with 9 bases between. The CDR3 bases are TGTGCCAGTAGTATAGGACAGTACCCCTACAATGAGCAGTTCTTC. Its protein product is CASSIGQYPYNEQFF.

The V gene is TRBV9, the J gene TRBJ1-2; 10 bases match TRBD1. The CDR3 has 17 amino acids. V lost 0 bases, J lost 5 bases, and 10 bases stayed unmatched. Germline V CDR1 and CDR2: SGDLS, YYNGEE. The CDR3 region is CASSVAVTGGVPYGYTF. CDR3 DNA sequence: TGTGCCAGCAGCGTAGCCGTGACAGGGGGCGTTCCTTATGGCTACACCTTC.

This clone was counted between two and nine times. The chain employs TRBV5-4 and TRBJ1-1, with TRBD1 matching over 7 bases. The CDR3 runs to 15 residues. CDR1 and CDR2 from the germline V gene are SGHNT and YYREEE (reference sequence). After removal of 0 bases from V and 0 bases from J, the junction contained 2 bases not matched to a gene. Here the CDR3 DNA reads TGTGCCAGCAGCTTGGCGGGACAGATGAACACTGAAGCTTTCTTT. Residues: CASSLAGQMNTEAFF.

The rearrangement joins TRBV29-1 to TRBJ2-2; weak D call: TRBD2 (7 bases). Germline assignment: CDR1 SQVTM and CDR2 ANQGSEA. V was cut by 6 bases and J by 6 bases, with 17 bases left in between. The CDR3 length is 14 residues. The CDR3 sequence: CSVATGGGPGELFF. The DNA of the CDR3 is TGCAGCGTCGCGACGGGGGGCGGTCCCGGGGAGCTGTTTTTT.